A single sample is the source of the 31 T cell receptor beta chains below, sequenced in a study of blood T cell repertoires in COVID-19. Sequenced by immunoSEQ multiplex PCR; TCRdb stores in-frame clones only, minus some. Of roughly 300,000 clones detected, around 85% appear once; the ten largest clones hold just over 7%. The sequenced sample consisted of peripheral blood. These receptors were obtained from a human donor in a cohort sampled during active COVID-19.

The gene calls are TRBV30 and TRBJ1-6; 10 bases match TRBD1. Germline V gene lookup returns CDR1 GTSNPN and CDR2 SVGIG (reference sequence). The CDR3 extends over 17 amino acids. V shed 0 bases and J 10 bases; nucleotides not matched to a gene: 12. CDR3: CAWSVEKWDRGTSPLHF. CDR3 sequence (DNA): TGTGCCTGGAGTGTGGAAAAATGGGACAGGGGAACCTCACCCCTCCACTTT. The whole variable domain, filled in from reference TRBV30 and TRBJ1-6, reads SQTIHQWPATLVQPVGSPLSLECTVEGTSNPNLYWYRQAAGRGLQLLFYSVGIGQISSEVPQNLSASRPQDRQFILSSKKLLLSDSGFYLCAWSVEKWDRGTSPLHFGNGTRLTVT.

In its sample, this clone was seen once. The same CDR3 also results from other DNA sequences found in this sample. CDR3 DNA: TGTGCCAGCAGCCAACAGGGGGCGGGTGGCTACACCTTC. This encodes CASSQQGAGGYTF. The V gene is TRBV3-1 (or the pseudogene TRBV3-2), the J gene TRBJ1-2; 8 nucleotides align to TRBD1. The length of the CDR3 is 13 residues. Germline V CDR1 and CDR2: LGHDT, YNNKEL (reference sequence). The J segment lost 7 bases and the V segment lost 2 bases, leaving 3 bases of the junction unmatched.

The J gene is TRBJ1-2, the V gene TRBV10-3; perhaps TRBD1 as D (6 bases). Between the trimmed V and J ends, which lost 2 bases and 4 bases, there was a span of 14 bases. The CDR3 is 15 residues long. Germline V lookup: CDR1 ENHRY, CDR2 SYGVKD. In DNA, the CDR3 is TGTGCCATCAGTGAGGAATGGGGGCGGGTCTATGGCTACACCTTC. Amino acids: CAISEEWGRVYGYTF.

This clone occurred a few times. The rearrangement joins TRBV19 to TRBJ1-2; a weak D match, TRBD1 (5 bases). The V end lost 7 bases, the J end lost 7 bases, and 13 bases lay between the germline ends. CDR1 and CDR2 from the germline V gene are LNHDA and SQIVND (reference sequence). The CDR3 runs to 12 residues. The CDR3 protein is CASTGDAFGYTF. DNA of the CDR3: TGTGCCAGTACGGGGGACGCTTTTGGCTACACCTTC. Using reference TRBV19 and TRBJ1-2 for the parts outside the CDR3, the full variable domain is DGGITQSPKYLFRKEGQNVTLSCEQNLNHDAMYWYRQDPGQGLRLIYYSQIVNDFQKGDIAEGYSVSREKKESFPLTVTSAQKNPTAFYLCASTGDAFGYTFGSGTRLTVV.

The chain has TRBV7-9 and TRBJ1-2; 10 nucleotides agree with TRBD1. The CDR3 sequence is 14 residues long. Germline CDR1 reads SEHNR; CDR2 reads FQNEAQ (reference sequence). Unmatched junction bases numbered 6, after V lost 4 bases and J lost 7 bases. CDR3 residues: CASSWGQGKFGYTF. The CDR3 DNA reads TGTGCCAGCAGCTGGGGACAGGGGAAATTTGGCTACACCTTC.

This chain uses TRBV30 with TRBJ1-2; D may be TRBD1 (6 bases). This CDR3 spans 13 amino acids. Trimming pared 2 bases from V and 8 bases from J, leaving 15 bases between. CDR1 is GTSNPN and CDR2 is SVGIG in the germline V gene (reference sequence). The CDR3 bases are TGTGCCTGGAGTTCAACAGGGAGGGAGGGCTACACCTTC. This codes for CAWSSTGREGYTF.

This chain joins TRBV25-1 and TRBJ2-3; maybe TRBD1 (6 bases). The CDR3 sequence is 17 residues long. V shed 2 bases and J shed 3 bases, with 18 bases lying between them. The V gene's germline CDR1 is MGHDK and CDR2 SYGVNS. CDR3 sequence reads: CASSEPIRQGSTDTQYF. The CDR3 region has the DNA TGTGCCAGCAGTGAACCAATCCGGCAGGGGAGTACAGATACGCAGTATTTT.

This chain links TRBV11-2 with TRBJ2-1; 8 bases align to TRBD2. V shed 5 bases and J 5 bases; nucleotides not matched to a gene: 5. Germline V CDR1 and CDR2: SGHAT, FQNNGV. The CDR3 loop spans 14 amino acids. DNA for the CDR3: TGTGCCAGCAGCCCCGGGACTAGTGACAATGAGCAGTTCTTC. Amino acids: CASSPGTSDNEQFF.

The chain is built from TRBV18 and TRBJ1-1, with D hard to call. V lost 3 bases and J 0 bases, leaving 8 bases between the germline ends. The germline V gene has CDR1 KGHSH and CDR2 LQKENI. The CDR3 has 14 residues. This CDR3 is CASSPTIVNTEAFF. CDR3 bases: TGTGCCAGCTCACCGACAATCGTGAACACTGAAGCTTTCTTT. The full variable domain, its missing parts supplied by reference TRBV18 and TRBJ1-1, is NAGVMQNPRHLVRRRGQEARLRCSPMKGHSHVYWYRQLPEEGLKFMVYLQKENIIDESGMPKERFSAEFPKEGPSILRIQQVVRGDSAAYFCASSPTIVNTEAFFGQGTRLTVV.

The rearrangement uses TRBV7-2 and TRBJ1-3; tentatively, D is TRBD1 (6 bases). This CDR3 spans 15 amino acids. Trimming removed 4 bases from V and 4 bases from J, with 14 bases in between. CDR1 and CDR2 (germline): SGHTA, FQGNSA. The CDR3 DNA follows: TGTGCCAGCAGCTATACCGGGACACTCGGAAACACCATATATTTT. It specifies CASSYTGTLGNTIYF.

The genes are TRBV12-5 and TRBJ2-1, with 9 bases fitting TRBD2. The CDR3 covers 16 residues. Germline CDR1 reads LGHNT; CDR2 reads FRNRAP. The V segment lost 4 bases and the J segment 4 bases; nucleotides outside the gene matches: 8. In DNA, the CDR3 is TGTGCTAGTGGTTCCTCATCTAGCGGGGAATACAATGAGCAGTTCTTC. Its protein product is CASGSSSSGEYNEQFF.

The J gene is TRBJ1-6, the V gene TRBV5-3; TRBD1 agrees at 7 bases. TRBV5-3 is annotated as an ORF whose role is uncertain. J lost 8 bases, V lost 0 bases, and 8 bases had no gene match. This CDR3 spans 16 amino acids. As DNA, the CDR3 is TGTGCCAGAAGCTTGGCCCGACAGGGTCGAGATTCACCCCTCCACTTT. This sequence encodes CARSLARQGRDSPLHF.

V gene TRBV7-9 combines with J gene TRBJ1-1, with D uncertain. Deletions cut 5 bases from V and 3 bases from J, with 13 bases between. There are 14 residues in the CDR3. Germline V lookup: CDR1 SEHNR, CDR2 FQNEAQ (reference sequence). The CDR3 nucleotides read TGTGCCAGCAGCCGATCCAGCAGGTACACTGAAGCTTTCTTT. Its protein is CASSRSSRYTEAFF.

Here the CDR3 reads CASRPGQRRTEAFF. As DNA, the CDR3 is TGTGCCAGCCGACCGGGACAGAGAAGGACTGAAGCTTTCTTT. The rearrangement joins TRBV27 to TRBJ1-1; 7 bases align to TRBD1. Trimming took 8 bases from V and 5 from J; bases not matched to a gene: 11. The CDR3 consists of 14 residues. Germline CDR1 MNHEY, CDR2 SMNVEV (reference sequence).

This sequence joins TRBV30 and TRBJ1-2; D unresolved. V was shortened by 0 bases and J by 0 bases, with 8 bases between the two germline ends. Germline V CDR1 and CDR2: GTSNPN, SVGIG (reference sequence). The length of the CDR3 is 14 residues. CDR3 sequence: CAWSVQSTNYGYTF. The CDR3 bases are TGTGCCTGGAGTGTACAGAGCACTAACTATGGCTACACCTTC.

This clone appeared a few times. The V call is TRBV10-1, the J call TRBJ2-7; D might be TRBD1 (6 bases). The V gene's germline CDR1 is WNHNN and CDR2 SYGVQD (reference sequence). The length of the CDR3 is 15 residues. The V end lost 2 bases, the J end lost 2 bases, and 13 bases lay between the germline ends. The CDR3 bases are TGCGCCAGCAGTGAGGGTGGGGGCGATCCCTACGAGCAGTACTTC. Protein product: CASSEGGGDPYEQYF.

The chain uses TRBV2 and TRBJ2-3; TRBD2 aligns across 9 bases. V trimming: 7 bases; J trimming: 4 bases; junction bases outside the gene matches: 9. Germline CDR1 is SNHLY and CDR2 is FYNNEI. The CDR3 sequence is 15 residues long. The CDR3 sequence: CASTFAGGLPDTQYF. CDR3 in DNA: TGTGCCAGCACTTTCGCGGGGGGGCTCCCAGATACGCAGTATTTT.

This chain connects TRBV29-1 to TRBJ2-2; a possible D gene is TRBD2 (7 bases). V lost 5 bases to trimming and J lost 5 bases, with 18 bases between them. Germline CDR1 SQVTM, CDR2 ANQGSEA. There are 15 residues in the CDR3. The CDR3 nucleotides are TGCAGCGTTAATACCCGGGGGGCGGCAACCGGGGAGCTGTTTTTT. It codes for CSVNTRGAATGELFF.

This clone has more than one count but fewer than ten. The J gene is TRBJ1-2, the V gene TRBV12-3 or TRBV12-4; perhaps TRBD1 as D (6 bases). CDR3 length: 13 amino acids. Deletions cut 4 bases from V and 8 bases from J, with 14 bases between. As DNA, the CDR3 is TGTGCCAGCAGTTATGGGACAAGAGTGGGCTACACCTTC. Amino acids: CASSYGTRVGYTF.

The chain has TRBV27 and TRBJ1-3; no clear D gene. The CDR3 is 13 residues long. Germline assignment: CDR1 MNHEY and CDR2 SMNVEV (reference sequence). Trimming took off 6 bases at V and 3 bases at J, with 9 bases between the two ends. CDR3 residues: CASSPSFGNTIYF. CDR3 nucleotides: TGTGCCAGCAGCCCGAGTTTTGGAAACACCATATATTTT.

The rearrangement uses TRBV19 and TRBJ2-1, with 9 bases that match TRBD2. Germline assignment: CDR1 LNHDA and CDR2 SQIVND (reference sequence). The V and J ends lost 3 bases and 0 bases, in that order; junction bases with no gene match: 12. The CDR3 extends over 19 amino acids. The CDR3 nucleotides are TGTGCCAGTAGTATGGAAGCTAGCGGGGCCTTGAGCTCCTACAATGAGCAGTTCTTC. Residues: CASSMEASGALSSYNEQFF.

The chain has TRBV2 and TRBJ1-1; D call uncertain. CDR3 size: 16 residues. Germline V gives CDR1 SNHLY, CDR2 FYNNEI. V was cut by 0 bases and J by 1 base, with 12 bases left in between. The CDR3 coding sequence is TGTGCCAGCAGTGAAGCGCGACCTCGCGGGAACACTGAAGCTTTCTTT. Translation: CASSEARPRGNTEAFF.

This chain connects TRBV14 to TRBJ2-7; 8 nucleotides align to TRBD1. Germline V CDR1 and CDR2: SGHDN, FVKESK. The CDR3 has 19 amino acids. V lost 4 bases, J lost 6 bases, and 23 bases stayed unmatched. The DNA of the CDR3 is TGTGCCAGCAGCCCTAAGTCGGGCTCCGGGACAGGTAGATTGCTCGAGCAGTACTTC. Protein sequence: CASSPKSGSGTGRLLEQYF.

J is TRBJ2-7 and V is TRBV18; 9 bases map to TRBD2. V was pared by 5 bases and J by 5 bases, with 10 bases of the junction left unmatched. CDR3 length equals 15 residues. The V gene's germline CDR1 is KGHSH and CDR2 LQKENI. The chain's CDR3 is CASSGSLAGLDEQYF. The CDR3 DNA is TGTGCCAGCTCAGGCTCCCTAGCGGGGCTGGACGAGCAGTACTTC.

V usage is TRBV5-6 and J usage is TRBJ1-1; 7 nucleotides agree with TRBD1. This CDR3 has 14 residues. Losses at the gene ends were 4 bases for V and 4 bases for J; bases not matched to a gene: 7. Looked up from germline, CDR1 is SGHDT and CDR2 is YYEEEE. CDR3 nucleotide sequence: TGTGCCAGCAGCGAGGGACAGAGAGTCACTGAAGCTTTCTTT. This sequence encodes CASSEGQRVTEAFF.

The J gene is TRBJ2-3, the V gene TRBV15, with D perhaps TRBD1 (7 bases). Trimming removed 5 bases at V and 0 bases at J, with 15 bases between. The CDR3 is made up of 16 amino acids. Germline CDR1 LNHNV, CDR2 YYDKDF (reference sequence). The CDR3 sequence: CATSARRGLSTDTQYF. In DNA form, the CDR3 reads TGTGCCACCAGCGCTAGGAGGGGGCTTAGCACAGATACGCAGTATTTT.

This clone appeared a few times. The CDR3 sequence is CASSLWGENTEAFF. The CDR3 nucleotides are TGTGCCAGCAGCTTGTGGGGGGAGAACACTGAAGCTTTCTTT. The gene calls are TRBV5-6 and TRBJ1-1; D is perhaps TRBD1 (5 bases). The V end was cut by 1 base, the J end by 1 base, with 8 bases between. Germline V lookup: CDR1 SGHDT, CDR2 YYEEEE. CDR3 length: 14 amino acids.

The chain has TRBV9 and TRBJ2-1, with 12 nucleotides matching TRBD2. The CDR3 contains 14 residues. CDR1 is SGDLS, CDR2 YYNGEE, per germline. J was trimmed by 9 bases and V by 3 bases; bases with no gene match: 4. The CDR3 region has the DNA TGTGCCAGCAGCGCTCTAGCGGGGGGGCGTGAGCAGTTCTTC. Its protein is CASSALAGGREQFF.

The chain combines TRBV24-1 with TRBJ1-2; 8 bases match TRBD1. The germline V gene has CDR1 KGHDR and CDR2 SFDVKD. Losses at the gene ends were 3 bases for V and 4 bases for J; bases not matched to a gene: 6. The CDR3 covers 15 residues. As DNA, the CDR3 is TGTGCCACCAGTGATACGGGACAGGAGGTCTATGGCTACACCTTC. This gives the protein CATSDTGQEVYGYTF.

The chain employs TRBV30 and TRBJ2-4; perhaps TRBD1 as D (5 bases). The CDR3 extends over 15 amino acids. CDR1 and CDR2 from the germline V gene are GTSNPN and SVGIG (reference sequence). The V and J ends lost 0 bases and 0 bases respectively, with 9 bases between them. The CDR3 reads CAWSVRQLAKNIQYF. CDR3 nucleotide sequence: TGTGCCTGGAGTGTACGACAGCTAGCCAAAAACATTCAGTACTTC.

The chain has TRBV2 and TRBJ1-6, with 7 bases fitting TRBD1. The CDR3 is 14 amino acids. Losses at the gene ends were 7 bases for V and 5 bases for J; bases not matched to a gene: 5. Germline V lookup: CDR1 SNHLY, CDR2 FYNNEI. CDR3 amino acids: CASNGGTDNSPLHF. CDR3 nucleotide sequence: TGTGCCAGCAACGGCGGGACAGATAATTCACCCCTCCACTTT.